Listed here are 15 T cell receptor beta chains from one sample, sequenced in a study of blood T cell repertoires in COVID-19. The table came from immunoSEQ multiplex PCR; TCRdb's copy has only in-frame clones and leaves some out. The sample holds some 130,000 clones, approximately 81% seen once. Sequenced sample: peripheral blood. The receptors derive from a woman aged 25-40 years who had recovered from COVID-19.

V and J are TRBV1 and TRBJ2-1; the D call TRBD2 from the table was never checked on the DNA. TRBV1 is noted as a pseudogene. The CDR3 has 22 amino acids. CDR3 region: CTSSQESSVGGFGPLMYNEQFF. CDR3 nucleotide sequence: TGCACCAGCAGCCAAGAGAGTAGCGTCGGGGGGTTTGGCCCCCTCATGTACAATGAGCAGTTCTTC.

CDR3 residues: CASSTEGTGRRYEQYF. In nucleotides, the CDR3 is TGCGCCAGCAGCACCGAAGGGACAGGGAGAAGGTACGAGCAGTACTTC. J is TRBJ2-7 and V is TRBV5-1; 9 bases align to TRBD1. The V segment lost 4 bases and the J segment 4 bases; nucleotides outside the gene matches: 12. CDR3 length: 16 amino acids. Germline lookup yields CDR1 SGHRS and CDR2 YFSETQ.

The DNA for the CDR3 is TGTGCCAGCAGGCTAGCGGGAGGCACAGATACGCAGTATTTT. Protein product: CASRLAGGTDTQYF. The chain has TRBV6-5 and TRBJ2-3; 10 bases match TRBD2. The V segment lost 6 bases and the J segment 1 base; nucleotides outside the gene matches: 1. Per germline, CDR1 MNHEY and CDR2 SVGAGI. This CDR3 is 14 amino acids long.

This clone has just one count. CDR3 nucleotide sequence: TGTGCCACCAGCAGAGGGACAGGGGCTGGCTATGGCTACACCTTC. Protein: CATSRGTGAGYGYTF. This chain joins TRBV15 and TRBJ1-2; 9 bases are a match to TRBD1. The CDR3 extends over 15 amino acids. The J segment lost 4 bases and the V segment lost 1 base, leaving 4 bases of the junction unmatched. Germline V gives CDR1 LNHNV, CDR2 YYDKDF (reference sequence). Full variable domain (rest looked up from reference TRBV15 and TRBJ1-2): DAMVIQNPRYQVTQFGKPVTLSCSQTLNHNVMYWYQQKSSQAPKLLFHYYDKDFNNEADTPDNFQSRRPNTSFCFLDIRSPGLGDTAMYLCATSRGTGAGYGYTFGSGTRLTVV.

The V and J genes are TRBV5-1 and TRBJ2-3, with TRBD2 identical over 7 bases. The CDR3 spans 15 residues. Germline assignment: CDR1 SGHRS and CDR2 YFSETQ. J gave up 4 bases and V 1 base, and 6 bases lay outside the gene matches. CDR3 nucleotides: TGCGCCAGCAGCTTGATTGCGGGAGCCCCAGATACGCAGTATTTT. Translated: CASSLIAGAPDTQYF.

The count of this clone is one. The chain recombines TRBV15 with TRBJ1-1; unclear D gene. With 0 bases removed from V and 0 bases from J, the gap between germline ends came to 2 bases. The CDR3 consists of 13 residues. Germline assignment: CDR1 LNHNV and CDR2 YYDKDF (reference sequence). As DNA, the CDR3 is TGTGCCACCAGCAGAGACATGAACACTGAAGCTTTCTTT. Amino acids: CATSRDMNTEAFF.

This clone is a singleton in its sample. The genes are TRBV11-3 and TRBJ2-3, with TRBD1 matching over 8 bases. V was clipped by 8 bases and J by 4 bases; unmatched bases: 5. CDR1 is SGHNT, CDR2 YENEEA, per germline. The CDR3 extends over 13 amino acids. The CDR3 sequence: CASGQGVADTQYF. DNA of the CDR3: TGTGCCAGCGGACAGGGCGTAGCAGATACGCAGTATTTT.

The chain employs TRBV6-4 and TRBJ2-1; 7 nucleotides match TRBD2. This CDR3 spans 13 amino acids. The V and J ends lost 2 bases and 5 bases, in that order; junction bases with no gene match: 0. The germline gives CDR1 MRHNA, CDR2 SNTAGT. The CDR3 reads CASSDGRDNEQFF. The CDR3 nucleotides are TGTGCCAGCAGTGACGGGAGGGACAATGAGCAGTTCTTC.

The chain is built from TRBV4-2 and TRBJ2-7; 8 nucleotides align to TRBD2. This CDR3 spans 15 amino acids. Looked up from germline, CDR1 is LGHNA and CDR2 is YNFKEQ. Trimming at V came to 1 base and at J to 3 bases, leaving 5 bases not matched to a gene. The CDR3 coding sequence is TGTGCCAGCAGCCAAGGGCGGGGGGCAATCTACGAGCAGTACTTC. Its protein is CASSQGRGAIYEQYF.

The chain combines TRBV5-1 with TRBJ1-1; 8 nucleotides agree with TRBD1. The CDR3 totals 15 residues. V lost 3 bases and J lost 3; bases outside the gene matches: 7. Per the germline V gene, CDR1 is SGHRS and CDR2 is YFSETQ. The CDR3 DNA is TGCGCCAGCAGCTCCCACAGGGGGAGGGACACTGAAGCTTTCTTT. This gives the protein CASSSHRGRDTEAFF.

This sequence joins TRBV9 and TRBJ1-2, with D perhaps matching TRBD1 (6 bases). The germline V and J ends were trimmed by 4 bases and 8 bases, with 15 bases remaining between them. Germline V gene data show CDR1 as SGDLS and CDR2 as YYNGEE. This CDR3 is built from 13 residues. The CDR3, as DNA: TGTGCCAGCAGCCAAGATTGGCAGGGGGGCTACACCTTC. Translating gives CASSQDWQGGYTF.

This chain links TRBV5-1 with TRBJ1-5, with D possibly matching TRBD1 (5 bases). The V gene lost 0 bases and the J gene lost 1 base, with 8 bases spanning the gap. Per germline, CDR1 SGHRS and CDR2 YFSETQ. This CDR3 has 15 residues. The CDR3 is CASSLGGVSNQPQHF. Here the CDR3 DNA reads TGCGCCAGCAGCTTGGGGGGGGTGAGCAATCAGCCCCAGCATTTT.

The chain combines TRBV21-1 with TRBJ2-3; the table gives TRBD1 as D, unverified against the DNA. TRBV21-1 is a recognized pseudogene. The CDR3 covers 15 residues. DNA for the CDR3: TGTGCCAGCCCCGGACAGGGGGCTTCACCAGATACGCAGTATTTT. Its translation: CASPGQGASPDTQYF.

The V and J genes are TRBV7-9 and TRBJ2-1; a weak D match, TRBD2 (6 bases). The CDR3 totals 18 residues. Germline-derived CDR1 and CDR2 are SEHNR and FQNEAQ (reference sequence). Trimming removed 5 bases from V and 0 bases from J, with 20 bases in between. CDR3 DNA sequence: TGTGCCAGCAGCCTACGAGGGGATGCGGGGTCCTCCTACAATGAGCAGTTCTTC. Translating gives CASSLRGDAGSSYNEQFF.

The chain links TRBV18 to TRBJ2-1; possibly TRBD2 for D (6 bases). The CDR3 spans 16 residues. V was clipped by 0 bases and J by 4 bases, with 13 bases between them. Germline V CDR1 and CDR2: KGHSH, LQKENI. CDR3: CASSPPIGRGYNEQFF. The CDR3 DNA reads TGTGCCAGCTCACCACCGATCGGGCGGGGATACAATGAGCAGTTCTTC.